Detailed here is one TCR beta chain. This entry comes from a study of shared clonotypes between healthy human individuals. The assay was carried out at the deep level. Every subset's genomic DNA went evenly onto several immunoSEQ plates. It was around 320 ng DNA, 28,000 or so T cell genomes, that went into each replicate PCR of unsorted PBMC. Only in-frame clones appear in the TCRdb table, and some are missing; sequencing was by immunoSEQ multiplex PCR. Here the sample spans fewer than 550,000 clones, nearly 80% being singletons. Recent acute infections and vaccinations were absent in the healthy HIV-negative adult donors. Germline assignment: CDR1 SGHTA and CDR2 FQGNSA. V shed 1 base, J shed 0 bases, and the junction held 5 bases outside the gene matches. The CDR3 is 16 amino acids.

This rearrangement joins TRBV7-2 to TRBJ1-1, with TRBD1 matching over 7 bases. What was sequenced was PBMCs. This sequence was found in a woman in her 40s in good health. Some clones in this sample may be carry-over from other donors' samples. This CDR3 is CASSLGHRGMNTEAFF. In DNA form, the CDR3 reads TGTGCCAGCAGCTTAGGCCACAGGGGAATGAACACTGAAGCTTTCTTT.